One sample yielded the 3 T cell receptor beta chains listed below, sequenced in a study of blood T cell repertoires in COVID-19. The repertoire was sequenced with immunoSEQ multiplex PCR; TCRdb's copy has only in-frame clones and lacks some. The sample holds around 150,000 clones, 82% seen once. Sequencing was performed on peripheral blood. The receptors shown here come from a woman older than 75 with acute or convalescent COVID-19.

The V and J genes are TRBV5-1 and TRBJ2-1, with 12 bases aligning to TRBD2. The CDR3 has 17 amino acids. Germline V gives CDR1 SGHRS, CDR2 YFSETQ. Trimming cost V 1 base and J 10 bases; bases outside gene matches: 12. The CDR3 nucleotides read TGCGCCAGCAGCTTGAAGCTAGCGGGAGGGCCGACGGAAGAGCAGTTCTTC. Amino acid sequence: CASSLKLAGGPTEEQFF.

The rearrangement links TRBV19 to TRBJ2-3; TRBD1 is a possible D gene (5 bases). The CDR3 spans 13 residues. Per germline, CDR1 LNHDA and CDR2 SQIVND (reference sequence). V was cut by 11 bases and J by 4 bases, with 16 bases left in between. CDR3 protein: CASKPLGADTQYF. The CDR3, as DNA: TGTGCCTCCAAGCCCCTAGGGGCAGATACGCAGTATTTT.

The rearrangement links TRBV7-2 to TRBJ2-7, with D uncertain. Per the germline V gene, CDR1 is SGHTA and CDR2 is FQGNSA. Trimming cost V 1 base and J 0 bases, with 13 bases left between them. The CDR3 is made up of 16 amino acids. CDR3 protein: CASSLDPIRSSYEQYF. The CDR3 DNA sequence: TGTGCCAGCAGCTTAGACCCCATTCGGAGCTCCTACGAGCAGTACTTC.